This record looks at one T cell receptor (beta chain) sequence and its context. These data come from a study of blood T cell repertoires in COVID-19. The CDR3 totals 12 residues. Germline assignment: CDR1 MNHEY and CDR2 SVGAGI. Trimming left V 6 bases short and J 7 bases short, with 13 bases between. Method: immunoSEQ multiplex PCR; TCRdb's copy keeps in-frame clones and lacks some. The sample yields some 290,000 clones, about 86% seen once. The sample comprised peripheral blood. This clonotype was obtained from an older woman with active or convalescent COVID-19. The chain employs TRBV6-5 and TRBJ2-7; D is undetermined. CDR3 in DNA: TGTGCCAGCAGGTACGAGCACTGGGAGCAGTACTTC. Residues: CASRYEHWEQYF.